This is a list of T cell receptor beta chains from one sample in a study of cytomegalovirus exposure and HLA in healthy donors. Assay used: immunoSEQ multiplex PCR; TCRdb lists only in-frame clones, some missing. Of about 160,000 clones in the sample, about 80% were seen once. Sequences were obtained from PBMCs. These receptors were taken from a man in his forties in good health and CMV-seronegative. CDR3s include the opening cysteine and the closing phenylalanine or tryptophan. D genes are given only for firm matches. Size is stated for part of the rows, as once, few or many counts, or as a class when the clone is expanded.

TRBJ1-1,.,.,TRBV6-5,TGTGCCAGCAGTTACTTGACAGAATCTGAAGCTTTCTTT,CASSYLTESEAFF
TRBJ1-4,.,TRBD1,TRBV28,TGTGCCAGCAGTCAACCGGGACAGGGGGCCTCTTACGATGAAAAACTGTTTTTT,CASSQPGQGASYDEKLFF
TRBJ2-1,.,TRBD1,TRBV7-9,TGTGCCAGCAGCTTTACGCAGGGGGTTGGTGAGCAGTTCTTC,CASSFTQGVGEQFF
TRBJ2-1,.,TRBD2,TRBV27,TGTGCCATCGTATCCCTGGCGGGAGATGAGCAGTTCTTC,CAIVSLAGDEQFF
TRBJ1-2,.,TRBD1,TRBV6-5,TGTGCCAGCAGTTCTACCGGGACAGGGGTCTATGGCTACACCTTC,CASSSTGTGVYGYTF
TRBJ1-2,.,TRBD1,TRBV28,TGTGCCAGCAGTCCTATCCGGACAGGGGGGACTTATGGCTACACCTTC,CASSPIRTGGTYGYTF
TRBJ2-5,.,.,TRBV7-9,TGTGCCAGCAGCCGGCAGGGATGGGAGACCCAGTACTTC,CASSRQGWETQYF
TRBJ2-7,.,TRBD1,TRBV19,TGTGCCAGTAGCGGACAGGGGAGCTACGAGCAGTACTTC,CASSGQGSYEQYF
TRBJ1-1,.,TRBD1,TRBV28,TGTGCCAGCAGTGAGGACAGGGGCGGTATGAACACTGAAGCTTTCTTT,CASSEDRGGMNTEAFF
TRBJ2-7,.,.,TRBV7-9,TGTGCCAGCAGCTTGGGTGGGAGTGGGGACGAGCAGTACTTC,CASSLGGSGDEQYF
TRBJ1-5,.,.,TRBV28,TGTGCCAGCAGTTTCTACCCTGGAGGAAATCAGCCCCAGCATTTT,CASSFYPGGNQPQHF
TRBJ1-2,.,TRBD1,TRBV2,TGTGCCAGCAGCGTCCCGGGACAGGGTGACTATGGCTACACCTTC,CASSVPGQGDYGYTF
TRBJ2-5,.,.,TRBV29-1,TGCAGCGTGACCTTTGCGGGGATCCAAGAGACCCAGTACTTC,CSVTFAGIQETQYF
TRBJ1-5,.,TRBD1,TRBV28,TGTGCCAGCAGTTTCCCCACTACAGGGGGTAGTCAGCCCCAGCATTTT,CASSFPTTGGSQPQHF
TRBJ2-2,.,.,TRBV6-6,TGTGCCAGCAGCCCGCAGGATACCGGGGAGCTGTTTTTT,CASSPQDTGELFF
TRBJ2-1,.,TRBD2,TRBV9,TGTGCCAGCAGCCCGGTGGGTAGCGGGAGTTTCTACAATGAGCAGTTCTTC,CASSPVGSGSFYNEQFF
TRBJ2-1,few,TRBD1,TRBV27,TGTGCCAGCAGTTTTCGGCAGCACGGGACAGGGGCCTCTGAGCAGTTCTTC,CASSFRQHGTGASEQFF
TRBJ2-5,.,.,TRBV25-1,TGTGCCAGCAGTACCGGGACTCCTTCGGTGGAGACCCAGTACTTC,CASSTGTPSVETQYF
TRBJ2-6,.,.,TRBV6-5,TGTGCCAGCAGTTACCCCCAAGGGGCTGGGGCCAACGGCCTGACTTTC,CASSYPQGAGANGLTF
TRBJ2-1,.,TRBD2,TRBV5-1,TGCGCCAGCAGCCTCATGACTAGCGGTTACAATGAGCAGTTCTTC,CASSLMTSGYNEQFF
TRBJ1-1,.,TRBD1,TRBV19,TGTGCCAGTAGTATTTTTCGGACAGGCTTCGATGAAGCTTTCTTT,CASSIFRTGFDEAFF
TRBJ2-6,.,.,TRBV19,TGTGCCAGTAGCGACGGGTTGGGTGGGGCCAACGTCCTGACTTTC,CASSDGLGGANVLTF
TRBJ1-1,few,TRBD1,TRBV6-1,TGTGCCAGCAGTGAAAGGACAGGCCTGAACACTGAAGCTTTCTTT,CASSERTGLNTEAFF
TRBJ1-1,.,TRBD1,TRBV5-1,TGCGCCAGCAGCTCCACAGGGGGCACTGAAGCTTTCTTT,CASSSTGGTEAFF